These 17 T cell receptor beta chains were sequenced from one sample in a study of blood T cell repertoires in COVID-19 (dated by TCRdb to 2020 to 2022). The library was obtained by the immunoSEQ multiplex PCR assay. Drawn from immuneACCESS, this table holds only the in-frame rearrangements with V and J called that TCRdb kept. Clones are partly lost; checked studies trace under half to an unresolved V gene and leave the rest unexplained. This sample lists just over 350,000 clones; around nine tenths were detected once. The biggest ten clones account for 7.1% of the sample. Sample: peripheral blood. These receptors came from a woman aged 55-70 years with COVID-19, enrolled during active disease.

A single count supports this clone. This sequence joins TRBV7-9 and TRBJ1-2; TRBD1 is a possible D gene (5 bases). This CDR3 is 13 amino acids long. Looked up from germline, CDR1 is SEHNR and CDR2 is FQNEAQ (reference sequence). V lost 5 bases, J lost 5 bases, and 12 bases lay in between. For the CDR3, the DNA is TGTGCCAGCAGCACAGGACCGCCTTATGGCTACACCTTC. This translates into CASSTGPPYGYTF.

The V call is TRBV11-2, the J call TRBJ2-5; TRBD1 matches at 9 bases. Germline CDR1 reads SGHAT; CDR2 reads FQNNGV. Trimming at V came to 6 bases and at J to 5 bases, leaving 7 bases not matched to a gene. This CDR3 region has 14 residues. As DNA, the CDR3 is TGTGCCAGCAGGCTACAGGGGGCGGTGGAGACCCAGTACTTC. It translates to CASRLQGAVETQYF.

A few counts support this clone. The rearrangement links TRBV30 to TRBJ1-2; D unclear. Trimming pared 3 bases from V and 4 bases from J, leaving 15 bases between. This CDR3 spans 14 amino acids. Looked up from germline, CDR1 is GTSNPN and CDR2 is SVGIG (reference sequence). The CDR3 reads CAWSPLRGPYGYTF. The DNA of the CDR3 is TGTGCCTGGAGCCCCCTACGAGGCCCCTATGGCTACACCTTC.

This chain connects TRBV10-1 to TRBJ2-2; TRBD1 agrees at 8 bases. The V and J ends lost 2 bases and 5 bases, in that order; junction bases with no gene match: 1. This CDR3 has 14 amino acids. CDR1 is WNHNN, CDR2 SYGVQD, per germline (reference sequence). The CDR3 DNA sequence: TGCGCCAGCAGTGAGGGACAGGGTACCGGGGAGCTGTTTTTT. It is translated as CASSEGQGTGELFF.

The table lists this clone with a count of one. The chain employs TRBV6-5 and TRBJ1-3; D gene ambiguous. Trimming cost V 0 bases and J 2 bases, with 8 bases left between them. Germline V gene sequence: CDR1 MNHEY, CDR2 SVGAGI. CDR3 length equals 15 residues. CDR3 DNA: TGTGCCAGCAGTTACTCGAGGGTCGCTGGAAACACCATATATTTT. Its translation is CASSYSRVAGNTIYF.

For this clone: Other DNA sequences in this specimen translate into the identical CDR3. The chain has TRBV30 and TRBJ1-1; the D gene is possibly TRBD1 (5 bases). This CDR3 contains 13 residues. From germline, CDR1 is GTSNPN and CDR2 SVGIG (reference sequence). With 3 bases removed from V and 2 bases from J, the gap between germline ends came to 10 bases. CDR3 sequence: CAWSVRGNTEAFF. CDR3 coding DNA: TGTGCCTGGAGCGTTAGGGGAAACACTGAAGCTTTCTTT.

V is TRBV30 and J is TRBJ1-2; the match to TRBD1 covers 7 bases. V shed 4 bases and J 6 bases; nucleotides not matched to a gene: 5. The V gene's germline CDR1 is GTSNPN and CDR2 SVGIG (reference sequence). The CDR3 runs 12 residues. The CDR3 is CAWKGGADGYTF. CDR3 in DNA: TGTGCCTGGAAAGGGGGCGCGGATGGCTACACCTTC.

The rearrangement uses TRBV27 and TRBJ1-6, with 7 bases aligning to TRBD1. Germline assignment: CDR1 MNHEY and CDR2 SMNVEV (reference sequence). CDR3 length: 15 amino acids. V dropped 4 bases and J dropped 14; count of bases not matched to a gene: 14. The CDR3: CASSSSRTGGRALHF. The CDR3 nucleotides read TGTGCCAGCAGTTCCTCCCGGACAGGTGGCCGGGCCCTCCACTTT.

The chain employs TRBV14 and TRBJ1-6; D unresolved. V lost 2 bases to trimming and J lost 5 bases, with 7 bases between them. The CDR3 runs to 14 residues. Germline V CDR1 and CDR2: SGHDN, FVKESK. The CDR3 nucleotides are TGTGCCAGCAGCCAATTTAGTGATAATTCACCCCTCCACTTT. This sequence encodes CASSQFSDNSPLHF.

This clone was detected a few times. V is TRBV12-5 and J is TRBJ2-7, with 7 bases that match TRBD1. CDR1 and CDR2 from the germline V gene are LGHNT and FRNRAP. CDR3 length equals 14 residues. Losses at the gene ends were 7 bases for V and 3 bases for J; bases not matched to a gene: 9. CDR3 in amino acids: CASAPGTVRYEQYF. As DNA, the CDR3 is TGTGCTAGTGCACCCGGGACAGTCCGCTACGAGCAGTACTTC.

J is TRBJ2-6 and V is TRBV5-1, with 10 bases identical to TRBD2. The CDR3 is 17 amino acids. Germline V CDR1 and CDR2: SGHRS, YFSETQ. Trimming took 2 bases from V and 1 from J; bases not matched to a gene: 3. The CDR3 coding sequence is TGCGCCAGCAGCTTCGGTAGCGGGGGGTCTGGGGCCAACGTCCTGACTTTC. Amino acids: CASSFGSGGSGANVLTF.

This sequence joins TRBV6-5 and TRBJ2-2, with D tentatively TRBD1 (5 bases). V was pared by 6 bases and J by 7 bases, with 15 bases between. The length of the CDR3 is 14 residues. CDR1 and CDR2 (germline): MNHEY, SVGAGI. The CDR3 DNA follows: TGTGCCAGCAGCATCACAGGACCGTACGGGGAGCTGTTTTTT. Translation: CASSITGPYGELFF.

The J gene is TRBJ2-1, the V gene TRBV6-1, with 9 bases that match TRBD2. Germline CDR1 is MNHNS and CDR2 is SASEGT. After removal of 2 bases from V and 7 bases from J, the junction contained 6 bases not matched to a gene. This CDR3 spans 15 amino acids. Here the CDR3 reads CASSELAGGLNEQFF. The CDR3 DNA reads TGTGCCAGCAGTGAACTGGCGGGGGGGCTTAATGAGCAGTTCTTC.

The chain recombines TRBV6-4 with TRBJ2-1, with 7 bases identical to TRBD1. The V gene's germline CDR1 is MRHNA and CDR2 SNTAGT. This CDR3 is 13 amino acids long. Trimming cost V 3 bases and J 12 bases; bases outside gene matches: 8. The CDR3 spells CASSEPGGSRQFF. For the CDR3, the DNA is TGTGCCAGCAGTGAACCAGGGGGTAGTAGGCAGTTCTTC.

This chain uses TRBV7-9 with TRBJ2-4, with a tentative D call TRBD1 (7 bases). V was trimmed by 2 bases and J by 0 bases, leaving 11 bases between them. This CDR3 is 16 amino acids long. Germline V lookup: CDR1 SEHNR, CDR2 FQNEAQ (reference sequence). The CDR3 sequence is CASSLPGGIAKNIQYF. The DNA of the CDR3 is TGTGCCAGCAGCTTACCAGGGGGGATAGCCAAAAACATTCAGTACTTC. The complete variable domain, with remaining parts taken from reference TRBV7-9 and TRBJ2-4, reads DTGVSQNPRHKITKRGQNVTFRCDPISEHNRLYWYRQTLGQGPEFLTYFQNEAQLEKSRLLSDRFSAERPKGSFSTLEIQRTEQGDSAMYLCASSLPGGIAKNIQYFGAGTRLSVL.

The chain combines TRBV7-3 with TRBJ2-1, with 8 bases identical to TRBD1. Germline values: CDR1 SGHTA, CDR2 FQGTGA. The CDR3 is made up of 13 amino acids. V was pared by 5 bases and J by 7 bases, with 4 bases of the junction left unmatched. CDR3 DNA sequence: TGTGCCAGCAGCGAACGGACAGGGAATGAGCAGTTCTTC. Translation: CASSERTGNEQFF. The full variable domain, with the rest looked up from reference TRBV7-3 and TRBJ2-1, is GAGVSQTPSNKVTEKGKYVELRCDPISGHTALYWYRQSLGQGPEFLIYFQGTGAADDSGLPNDRFFAVRPEGSVSTLKIQRTERGDSAVYLCASSERTGNEQFFGPGTRLTVL.

The chain carries TRBV30 and TRBJ1-2; possible D gene TRBD1, 5 bases. V was shortened by 3 bases and J by 6 bases, with 23 bases between the two germline ends. Germline CDR1 reads GTSNPN; CDR2 reads SVGIG (reference sequence). The CDR3 runs to 16 residues. The CDR3 loop reads CAWSTFFRRDGHGYTF. The DNA for the CDR3 is TGTGCCTGGAGCACCTTTTTTAGGAGGGACGGTCATGGCTACACCTTC.